The 27 T cell receptor beta chains below were found in one sample sequenced in a study of cytomegalovirus exposure and HLA in healthy donors. Primers: 60 Vbeta forward and 13 Jbeta reverse. Assay: immunoSEQ multiplex PCR; the TCRdb copy retains only in-frame clones and omits some. The sample has some 67,000 clones, around 75% seen once; the top ten hold 7.8%. The sample taken for sequencing was PBMCs. The receptors originated from a man between 60 and 70 years old in good health and CMV-seropositive.

CDR3 sequence reads: CASSQDRGGTEAFF. CDR3 DNA sequence: TGCGCCAGCAGCCAAGACAGGGGAGGCACTGAAGCTTTCTTT. The chain links TRBV5-1 to TRBJ1-1, with 8 nucleotides matching TRBD1. Germline trimming cut 4 bases from V and 4 bases from J; bases unmatched to any gene: 6. Germline CDR1 SGHRS, CDR2 YFSETQ. The CDR3 contains 14 residues.

This rearrangement joins TRBV6-5 to TRBJ2-1, with a tentative D call TRBD2 (5 bases). Germline-derived CDR1 and CDR2 are MNHEY and SVGAGI. Trimming took off 6 bases at V and 0 bases at J, with 9 bases between the two ends. The CDR3 is 14 residues long. As DNA, the CDR3 is TGTGCCAGCAGCCGGGGTAGCTCCTACAATGAGCAGTTCTTC. It codes for CASSRGSSYNEQFF.

This clone was detected only a few times. The rearrangement uses TRBV29-1 and TRBJ1-1, with TRBD1 identical over 7 bases. The CDR3 runs to 13 residues. Germline V gives CDR1 SQVTM, CDR2 ANQGSEA. Trimming cost V 8 bases and J 5 bases; bases outside gene matches: 11. Here the CDR3 reads CSSTYRGGTEAFF. DNA for the CDR3: TGCAGCTCGACGTACAGGGGAGGAACTGAAGCTTTCTTT.

The genes are TRBV19 and TRBJ1-5; D is possibly TRBD1 (6 bases). The germline V gene encodes CDR1 LNHDA and CDR2 SQIVND (reference sequence). Trimming took 9 bases from V and 4 from J, leaving 7 bases between them. This CDR3 is 11 amino acids long. The CDR3 coding sequence is TGTGCCAGCGGACAGAATCAGCCCCAGCATTTT. It is translated as CASGQNQPQHF.

This clone has a handful of counts. The CDR3 reads CASSFRQGQNYEQYF. CDR3 DNA sequence: TGCGCCAGCAGCTTTCGACAGGGTCAAAATTACGAGCAGTACTTC. This chain uses TRBV5-1 with TRBJ2-7; 7 bases match TRBD1. The CDR3 extends over 15 amino acids. CDR1 is SGHRS, CDR2 YFSETQ, per germline. V was pared by 2 bases and J by 4 bases, with 9 bases of the junction left unmatched.

The chain joins TRBV5-5 to TRBJ1-1; TRBD1 agrees at 7 bases. V was clipped by 2 bases and J by 0 bases; unmatched bases: 7. CDR1 and CDR2 from the germline V gene are SGHKS and YYEKEE (reference sequence). The CDR3 extends over 16 amino acids. The CDR3 loop is CASSFRDSRMNTEAFF. In DNA form, the CDR3 reads TGTGCCAGCAGCTTTCGGGACAGCCGAATGAACACTGAAGCTTTCTTT.

V is TRBV6-5 and J is TRBJ2-1; possibly TRBD2 for D (5 bases). CDR1 MNHEY and CDR2 SVGAGI come from the germline V gene. The ends were cut back, 7 bases at V and 7 bases at J, with 17 bases in the middle. The length of the CDR3 is 14 residues. The CDR3: CASNGAAALNEQFF. The CDR3 DNA sequence: TGTGCCAGCAACGGAGCGGCAGCCCTTAATGAGCAGTTCTTC.

The count of this clone is one. V is TRBV7-2 and J is TRBJ2-1; D not certain. The CDR3 length is 15 residues. With 1 base removed from V and 0 bases from J, the gap between germline ends came to 7 bases. Germline CDR1 reads SGHTA; CDR2 reads FQGNSA. Here the CDR3 reads CASSLGVSSYNEQFF. The CDR3 DNA sequence: TGTGCCAGCAGCTTAGGCGTTAGCTCCTACAATGAGCAGTTCTTC. Looking up the rest from reference TRBV7-2 and TRBJ2-1 gives the full variable domain: GAGVSQSPSNKVTEKGKDVELRCDPISGHTALYWYRQSLGQGLEFLIYFQGNSAPDKSGLPSDRFSAERTGGSVSTLTIQRTQQEDSAVYLCASSLGVSSYNEQFFGPGTRLTVL.

V is TRBV6-5 and J is TRBJ2-7; D not resolved. The CDR3 spans 13 residues. Germline CDR1 is MNHEY and CDR2 is SVGAGI. V was cut by 6 bases and J by 7 bases, with 16 bases left in between. The CDR3 region has the DNA TGTGCCAGCAGATCTCAGAGGCATCGGGAGCAGTACTTC. Translated, it gives CASRSQRHREQYF.

J is TRBJ1-2 and V is TRBV5-4; a possible D gene is TRBD1 (6 bases). V lost 4 bases, J lost 2 bases, and 15 bases lay in between. Germline values: CDR1 SGHNT, CDR2 YYREEE (reference sequence). The CDR3 is made up of 15 amino acids. The CDR3 DNA reads TGTGCCAGCAGCCCCCGGGGGGGCACAAACTATGGCTACACCTTC. The encoded protein is CASSPRGGTNYGYTF.

This rearrangement joins TRBV11-3 to TRBJ1-2, with 7 bases identical to TRBD1. The V and J ends lost 6 bases and 3 bases, in that order; junction bases with no gene match: 7. The CDR3 spans 14 residues. From germline, CDR1 is SGHNT and CDR2 YENEEA. CDR3 sequence: CASSGQAGHYGYTF. The CDR3 coding sequence is TGTGCCAGCAGTGGACAGGCGGGACACTATGGCTACACCTTC.

This clone was observed a few times. This chain joins TRBV6-1 and TRBJ1-1; a weak D match, TRBD1 (5 bases). The CDR3 extends over 13 amino acids. V lost 6 bases and J lost 4, with 12 bases in between. Germline V gene sequence: CDR1 MNHNS, CDR2 SASEGT. As DNA, the CDR3 is TGTGCCAGCAGCGTGACGGGGGTCACTGAAGCTTTCTTT. Its protein is CASSVTGVTEAFF.

The J gene is TRBJ2-5, the V gene TRBV5-8; 8 bases map to TRBD1. The J segment lost 2 bases and the V segment lost 0 bases, leaving 3 bases of the junction unmatched. The V gene's germline CDR1 is SGHTS and CDR2 YDEGEE. The CDR3 spans 15 residues. Here the CDR3 reads CASSLGGTGQETQYF. CDR3 in DNA: TGTGCCAGCAGCTTGGGAGGGACAGGTCAAGAGACCCAGTACTTC.

The chain combines TRBV11-3 with TRBJ2-1; TRBD2 matches 7 bases. In germline, CDR1 is SGHNT, CDR2 YENEEA. CDR3 size: 18 residues. Losses at the gene ends were 4 bases for V and 0 bases for J; bases not matched to a gene: 12. DNA for the CDR3: TGTGCCAGCAGCTCCACTAATCTAGCGGCCAGCTCCTACAATGAGCAGTTCTTC. Protein: CASSSTNLAASSYNEQFF.

The rearrangement joins TRBV5-6 to TRBJ1-2; TRBD1 matches at 8 bases. After removal of 1 base from V and 3 bases from J, the junction contained 8 bases not matched to a gene. The germline V gene encodes CDR1 SGHDT and CDR2 YYEEEE. The CDR3 loop spans 16 amino acids. The CDR3 nucleotides are TGTGCCAGCAGCTTGAGAACAGGGGGAGGCCACTATGGCTACACCTTC. Protein product: CASSLRTGGGHYGYTF.

This chain joins TRBV5-1 and TRBJ1-2; D is unresolved. The V gene lost 0 bases and the J gene lost 4 bases, with 16 bases spanning the gap. Germline loops: CDR1 SGHRS, CDR2 YFSETQ. The CDR3 is made up of 16 amino acids. The DNA of the CDR3 is TGCGCCAGCAGCTTGGGGGCAGCCACAAACCTCTATGGCTACACCTTC. This encodes CASSLGAATNLYGYTF.

V usage is TRBV19 and J usage is TRBJ1-1; maybe TRBD1 (5 bases). Germline values: CDR1 LNHDA, CDR2 SQIVND (reference sequence). The V end lost 7 bases, the J end lost 5 bases, and 14 bases lay between the germline ends. The CDR3 length is 13 residues. The CDR3 DNA is TGTGCCAGTACGGGGGAGAGTAGAACTGAAGCTTTCTTT. Amino acids: CASTGESRTEAFF.

The chain is built from TRBV15 and TRBJ1-1; 9 nucleotides agree with TRBD1. The CDR3 is 17 residues long. CDR1 and CDR2 from the germline V gene are LNHNV and YYDKDF (reference sequence). The V and J ends lost 6 bases and 5 bases, in that order; junction bases with no gene match: 16. In DNA form, the CDR3 reads TGTGCCACCAGGCAATTTTCGGGACAGGGTTCTGGGACTGAAGCTTTCTTT. It specifies CATRQFSGQGSGTEAFF. The full variable domain, completed using reference TRBV15 and TRBJ1-1, is DAMVIQNPRYQVTQFGKPVTLSCSQTLNHNVMYWYQQKSSQAPKLLFHYYDKDFNNEADTPDNFQSRRPNTSFCFLDIRSPGLGDTAMYLCATRQFSGQGSGTEAFFGQGTRLTVV.

This chain uses TRBV18 with TRBJ2-2; D ambiguous. From germline, CDR1 is KGHSH and CDR2 LQKENI. Trimming stripped 2 bases from V and 1 base from J, with 14 bases between. CDR3 length: 17 amino acids. The CDR3 region is CASSPSLNSENTGELFF. The DNA of the CDR3 is TGTGCCAGCTCACCAAGCTTAAACAGTGAGAACACCGGGGAGCTGTTTTTT.

The genes are TRBV11-2 and TRBJ2-1; the match to TRBD2 covers 9 bases. J lost 3 bases, V lost 4 bases, and 4 bases had no gene match. Looked up from germline, CDR1 is SGHAT and CDR2 is FQNNGV. The CDR3 has 15 residues. CDR3 nucleotide sequence: TGTGCCAGCAGCTACCGACTAGCGGACTACAATGAGCAGTTCTTC. It specifies CASSYRLADYNEQFF.

The CDR3 DNA sequence: TGTGCCAGCAGCAAGACGGCGGGCCACCACGAGCAGTACTTC. Protein: CASSKTAGHHEQYF. The V gene is TRBV21-1, the J gene TRBJ2-7; the D call in the table, TRBD2, was not verified against the DNA. TRBV21-1 is a pseudogene segment. The CDR3 extends over 14 amino acids.

This clone was seen only once. The chain couples TRBV9 to TRBJ1-1; 11 bases are shared with TRBD1. Trimming took 4 bases from V and 4 from J; bases not matched to a gene: 9. CDR3 length: 16 amino acids. Germline V gene sequence: CDR1 SGDLS, CDR2 YYNGEE. The CDR3 protein is CASSPRDRGVATEAFF. CDR3 sequence (DNA): TGTGCCAGCAGCCCCCGGGACAGGGGGGTAGCCACTGAAGCTTTCTTT.

This clone was observed a single time. The gene calls are TRBV27 and TRBJ2-1; possibly TRBD1 for D (6 bases). Trimming pared 5 bases from V and 6 bases from J, leaving 8 bases between. The CDR3 length is 12 residues. CDR1 and CDR2 (germline): MNHEY, SMNVEV (reference sequence). The CDR3 DNA reads TGTGCCAGCAGTCTACAGGGCAATGAGCAGTTCTTC. This codes for CASSLQGNEQFF.

The chain links TRBV2 to TRBJ2-1; no clear D gene. V was trimmed by 1 base and J by 6 bases, leaving 19 bases between them. Germline CDR1 is SNHLY and CDR2 is FYNNEI. The CDR3 totals 17 residues. CDR3 in amino acids: CASSEDYWRPQSNEQFF. CDR3 nucleotide sequence: TGTGCCAGCAGTGAAGATTACTGGCGGCCCCAAAGCAATGAGCAGTTCTTC.

This chain links TRBV5-1 with TRBJ1-6; D unresolved. The CDR3 covers 13 residues. Germline CDR1 is SGHRS and CDR2 is YFSETQ. Trimming cost V 4 bases and J 7 bases, with 9 bases left between them. CDR3 region: CASSQERNSPLHF. For the CDR3, the DNA is TGCGCCAGCAGCCAGGAAAGGAATTCACCCCTCCACTTT.

The gene calls are TRBV6-5 and TRBJ1-1, with TRBD1 matching 7 bases. The CDR3 length is 13 residues. From germline, CDR1 is MNHEY and CDR2 SVGAGI. J gave up 6 bases and V 4 bases, and 5 bases lay outside the gene matches. In DNA, the CDR3 is TGTGCCAGCAGTTTCGAAGGGGGCCCTGAAGCTTTCTTT. The encoded protein is CASSFEGGPEAFF.

This chain joins TRBV18 and TRBJ1-5; unclear D gene. The germline CDR1 and CDR2 sequences are KGHSH and LQKENI. V was shortened by 2 bases and J by 11 bases, with 13 bases between the two germline ends. The CDR3 totals 13 residues. The CDR3 reads CASSPGLRETQHF. CDR3 bases: TGTGCCAGCTCACCAGGGTTGAGGGAAACCCAGCATTTT.